This T cell receptor beta chain was recovered during a study of control samples from healthy donors and cancer patients. The CDR3 is 11 amino acids. Germline V gene sequence: CDR1 GTSNPN, CDR2 SVGIG (reference sequence). Trimming took 1 base from V and 5 from J, leaving 6 bases between them. Sequencing used immunoSEQ multiplex PCR; TCRdb keeps in-frame clones, though not all of them. The data contain fewer than 90,000 clones, 94% of them singletons. This sequence joins TRBV30 and TRBJ2-7; TRBD1 might be the D (6 bases). The sample was blood. The sequence came from a woman aged 40 to 49 in good health. The CDR3 region is CAWSEGDEQYF. The CDR3 nucleotides are TGTGCCTGGAGTGAGGGGGACGAGCAGTACTTC.